This note documents a single T cell receptor beta chain sequence. Its specificity is not known. No fewer than 5.5 micrograms of total RNA were isolated from every sample. This entry comes from a study of blood T cells in healthy people across ages. In the study overall: The capture of about one barcoded beta molecule per two T cells was achieved by template switching.

Whole-study results and caveats: PBMCs left unsorted prevented a conclusive naive versus antigen-experienced comparison.

Using a J-beta primer mix together with a sample-barcoded 5' primer, a second PCR was run for roughly 7 to 11 cycles. The template-switch adaptor, which had 12 random nucleotides, put a tag on each cDNA molecule. TCRdb recomputed calls from the 5' RACE reads with MiXCR, one row per CDR3 protein. The data hold about 1.4 million distinct CDR3 sequences, with around 59% observed a single time. The CDR3 is 15 residues long. The germline gives CDR1 LGHNA, CDR2 YSLEER. The ends were cut back, 0 bases at V and 10 bases at J, with 16 bases in the middle. Sequenced input: blood. The V call is TRBV4-3, the J call TRBJ2-1, with D perhaps being TRBD1 or TRBD2 (5 bases each). The source of this sequence is a young man in good health. The CDR3 coding sequence is TGCGCCAGCAGCCAAGATTCGGGATGGGGCGTGGAGCAGTTCTTC. Its translation: CASSQDSGWGVEQFF.